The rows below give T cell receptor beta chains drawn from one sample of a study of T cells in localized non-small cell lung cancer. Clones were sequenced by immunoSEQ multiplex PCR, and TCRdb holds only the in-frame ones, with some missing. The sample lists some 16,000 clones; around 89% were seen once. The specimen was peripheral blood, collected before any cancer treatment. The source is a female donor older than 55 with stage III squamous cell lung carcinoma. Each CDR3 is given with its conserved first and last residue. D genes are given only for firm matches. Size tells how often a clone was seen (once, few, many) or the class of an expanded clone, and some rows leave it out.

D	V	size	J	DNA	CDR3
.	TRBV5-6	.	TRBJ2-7	TGTGCCAGCAGCTTGGTGGGAAATTCCTACGAGCAGTACTTC	CASSLVGNSYEQYF
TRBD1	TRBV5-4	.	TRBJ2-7	TGTGCCAGCAGCTCACTTGGGGCAGGGGGCGAGGATCAATACTTC	CASSSLGAGGEDQYF
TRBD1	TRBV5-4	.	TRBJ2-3	TGTGCCAGCAGCTCCCCGGGACAGGGGACAGATACGCAGTATTTT	CASSSPGQGTDTQYF
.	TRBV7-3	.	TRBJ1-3	TGTGCCAGCAGCTTAACATCAGGGTTTGGAAACACCATATATTTT	CASSLTSGFGNTIYF
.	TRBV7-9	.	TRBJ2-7	TGTGCCAGCAGCTTAGCGCCGGGGAACTACGAGCAGTACTTC	CASSLAPGNYEQYF
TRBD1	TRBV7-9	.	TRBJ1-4	TGTGCCAGCAGCTCAATCAGGGGGGTTAATGAAAAACTGTTTTTT	CASSSIRGVNEKLFF
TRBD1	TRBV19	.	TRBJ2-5	TGTGCCAGTAGTTCCCGGACAGGAATGGAGACCCAGTACTTC	CASSSRTGMETQYF
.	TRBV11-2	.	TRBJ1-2	TGTGCCAGCAGCTTAGAGGGGAGCTCTGGCTACACCTTC	CASSLEGSSGYTF
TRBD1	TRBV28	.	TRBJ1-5	TGTGCCAGCAGTATACAGGGGTGGAATCAGCCCCAGCATTTT	CASSIQGWNQPQHF
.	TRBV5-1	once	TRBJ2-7	TGCGCCAGCAGCTTGGCAGGGGCCCCCTACGAGCAGTACTTC	CASSLAGAPYEQYF
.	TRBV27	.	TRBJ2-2	TGTGCCAGCAGCCAACGACGTGCGAGCGACGGGGAGCTGTTTTTT	CASSQRRASDGELFF
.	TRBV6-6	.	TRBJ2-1	TGTGCCAGCAGTCGACCGTACAATGAGCAGTTCTTC	CASSRPYNEQFF
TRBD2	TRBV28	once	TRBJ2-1	TGTGCCAGCAGTTTGGAATTTAGCGGGATAGGGGAGCAGTTCTTC	CASSLEFSGIGEQFF
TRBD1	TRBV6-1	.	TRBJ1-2	TGTGCCAGCAGGACCACAGGGGCCCCCGATGGCTACACCTTC	CASRTTGAPDGYTF
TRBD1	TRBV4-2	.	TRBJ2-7	TGTGCCAGCAGCTTCGCCGGCTTCGGGACAGGGACCTACGAGCAGTACTTC	CASSFAGFGTGTYEQYF
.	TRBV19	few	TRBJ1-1	TGTGCCAGTAGTATAAGGGGGTTGGGCACTGAAGCTTTCTTT	CASSIRGLGTEAFF
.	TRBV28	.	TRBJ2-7	TGTGCCAGCAGCCCCGATGGTCGACAGAGGGACTACGAGCAGTACTTC	CASSPDGRQRDYEQYF
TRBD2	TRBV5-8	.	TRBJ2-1	TGTGCCAGCAGCTTTGGACTAGTATACAATGAGCAGTTCTTC	CASSFGLVYNEQFF
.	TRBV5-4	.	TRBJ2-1	TGTGCCAGCAGCACCGGACAGCGCTCCTACAATGAGCAGTTCTTC	CASSTGQRSYNEQFF
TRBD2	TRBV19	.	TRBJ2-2	TGTGCCAGTAGTACACTAGCGGGAGTAACTTCCGGGGAGCTGTTTTTT	CASSTLAGVTSGELFF
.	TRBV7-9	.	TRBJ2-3	TGTGCCAGCAGCCCTTCGCGGAGAAACCCTAGCACAGATACGCAGTATTTT	CASSPSRRNPSTDTQYF
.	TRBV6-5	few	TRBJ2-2	TGTGCCAGCAGTTCCGACAACACCGGGGAGCTGTTTTTT	CASSSDNTGELFF
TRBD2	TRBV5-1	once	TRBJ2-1	TGCGCCAGCAGCTTGGCCCCAGCGGGAGAGGGGAATGAGCAGTTCTTC	CASSLAPAGEGNEQFF
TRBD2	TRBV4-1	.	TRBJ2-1	TGCGCCAGCAGCCAAGTTGATATGGGACTATACTCCTACAATGAGCAGTTCTTC	CASSQVDMGLYSYNEQFF
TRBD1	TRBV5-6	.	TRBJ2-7	TGTGCCAGCAGCTTGGGACAGGGGGCTAGGGAGCAGTACTTC	CASSLGQGAREQYF
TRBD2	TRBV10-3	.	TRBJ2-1	TGTGCCATCAGTGAGTACTCTAGCGGGACGAACGATGAGCAGTTCTTC	CAISEYSSGTNDEQFF
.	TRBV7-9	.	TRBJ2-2	TGTGCCAGCAGCTTATGGGGGCAAGCCGGGGAGCTGTTTTTT	CASSLWGQAGELFF
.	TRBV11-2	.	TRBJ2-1	TGTGCCAGCAGCTTATCGGGGGCGCGTAACAATGAGCAGTTCTTC	CASSLSGARNNEQFF
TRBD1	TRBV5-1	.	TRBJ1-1	TGCGCCAGCAGCTCGGGACAGGGAGGGTACACTGAAGCTTTCTTT	CASSSGQGGYTEAFF
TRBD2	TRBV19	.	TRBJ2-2	TGTGCCAGCAGGACTAGCGGCACCGGGGAGCTGTTTTTT	CASRTSGTGELFF
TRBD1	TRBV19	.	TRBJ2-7	TGTGCCAGTAGTATGGGACAGGGCACCGAGCAGTACTTC	CASSMGQGTEQYF
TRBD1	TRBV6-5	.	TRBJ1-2	TGTGCCAGCAGGGACAGGGCGGATATTGGCTACACCTTC	CASRDRADIGYTF
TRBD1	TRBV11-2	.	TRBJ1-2	TGTGCCAGCAGCCCGGCGCCGGCAGGGGGGTACGGCTACACCTTC	CASSPAPAGGYGYTF
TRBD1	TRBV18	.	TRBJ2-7	TGTGCCAGCTCATCAAACAGGGGCGAGCAGTACTTC	CASSSNRGEQYF
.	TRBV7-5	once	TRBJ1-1	TGTGCCAGAAGCCCGACAAGAGCCCCGGACACTGAAGCTTTCTTT	CARSPTRAPDTEAFF
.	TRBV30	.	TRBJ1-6	TGTGCCTGGAGTCCGACGGTCATAGGGGGTTCACCCCTCCACTTT	CAWSPTVIGGSPLHF
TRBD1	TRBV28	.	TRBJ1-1	TGTGCCAGCAGTTTAGGTGGGGGACAGATTGAAGCTTTCTTT	CASSLGGGQIEAFF
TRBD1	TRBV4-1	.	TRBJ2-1	TGCGCCAGCAGCCCGGGACAGGGGCATTCCAATGAGCAGTTCTTC	CASSPGQGHSNEQFF
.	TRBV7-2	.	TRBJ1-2	TGTGCCAGCAGCTTATTTTCGACTAGCGTGGGCTACACCTTC	CASSLFSTSVGYTF
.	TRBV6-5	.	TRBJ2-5	TGTGCCAGCAGCTCCGGGACTTTCCAAGAGACCCAGTACTTC	CASSSGTFQETQYF
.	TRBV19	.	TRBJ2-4	TGTGCCAGTAGTATAACGCCGATCCACCAGAACATTCAGTACTTC	CASSITPIHQNIQYF
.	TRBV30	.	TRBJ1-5	TGTGCCTGGAGTAACAGGGAGGATCAGCCCCAGCATTTT	CAWSNREDQPQHF
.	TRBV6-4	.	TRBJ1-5	TGTGCCAGCAGTGACTTAAGGAGGGGAAGGGAGCAGCCCCAGCATTTT	CASSDLRRGREQPQHF
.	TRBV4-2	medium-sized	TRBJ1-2	TGTGCCAGCAGCCAAGCCGGGACATTCTATGGCTACACCTTC	CASSQAGTFYGYTF
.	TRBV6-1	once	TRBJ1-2	TGTGCCAGCAGTGAACAATGGCCGGGGGTTAACTATGGCTACACCTTC	CASSEQWPGVNYGYTF
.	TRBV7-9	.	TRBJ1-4	TGTGCCAGCAGCACCCTTACAGGGTTAAACGAAAAACTGTTTTTT	CASSTLTGLNEKLFF
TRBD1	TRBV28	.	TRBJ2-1	TGTGCCAGCAGTCACAGGGGTCATACCCAACTCTACAATGAGCAGTTCTTC	CASSHRGHTQLYNEQFF
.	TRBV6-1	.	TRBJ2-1	TGTGCCATCCAACTCTCTGGGACCTACAATGAGCAGTTCTTC	CAIQLSGTYNEQFF
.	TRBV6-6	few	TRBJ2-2	TGTGCCAGCACCTCTAGAATTGGGGTCACCGGGGAGCTGTTTTTT	CASTSRIGVTGELFF
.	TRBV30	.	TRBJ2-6	TGTGCCTGGAGTGCCGACAGCTCTGGGGCCAACGTCCTGACTTTC	CAWSADSSGANVLTF
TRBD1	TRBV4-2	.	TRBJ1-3	TGTGCCAGCAGCCAGTCCGACAGGGCCACGGGAAACACCATATATTTT	CASSQSDRATGNTIYF
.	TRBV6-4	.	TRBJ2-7	TGTGCCAGCAGCACAGAGGGCTACGAGCAGTACTTC	CASSTEGYEQYF
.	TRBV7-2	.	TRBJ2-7	TGTGCCAGCAGCTTAGTGGCAGGTACCTACGAGCAGTACTTC	CASSLVAGTYEQYF